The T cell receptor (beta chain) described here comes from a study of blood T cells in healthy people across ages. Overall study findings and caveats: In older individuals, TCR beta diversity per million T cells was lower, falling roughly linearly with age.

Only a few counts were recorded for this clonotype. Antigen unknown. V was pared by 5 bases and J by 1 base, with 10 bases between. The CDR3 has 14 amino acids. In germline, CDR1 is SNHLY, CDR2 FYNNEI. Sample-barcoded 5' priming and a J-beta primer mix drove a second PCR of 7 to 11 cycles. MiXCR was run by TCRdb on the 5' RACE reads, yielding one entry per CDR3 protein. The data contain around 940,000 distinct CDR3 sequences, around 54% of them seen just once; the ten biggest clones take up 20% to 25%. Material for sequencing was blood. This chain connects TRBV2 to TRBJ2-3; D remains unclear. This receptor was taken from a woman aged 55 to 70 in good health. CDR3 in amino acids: CASSIFGGTDTQYF. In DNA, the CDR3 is TGTGCCAGCAGTATCTTTGGAGGCACAGATACGCAGTATTTT.